This entry describes one T cell receptor beta chain. Antigen specificity is unknown. The germline gives CDR1 GTSNPN, CDR2 SVGIG (reference sequence). Trimming at V came to 7 bases and at J to 0 bases, leaving 7 bases not matched to a gene. The CDR3 spans 14 residues. This sample was included in a study of cytomegalovirus exposure and HLA in healthy donors. Study results and caveats: Later analysis showed TCR association rates varying by HLA locus, highest for DRB1 and lowest for HLA-C. In an earlier analysis, most TCR beta V segments were productive about 87% or about 30% of the time. Later on, an analysis tied under 20,000 TCR beta sequences to HLA alleles at 0.05 false discovery rate. For TCR beta chains, V- and J-gene trimming was later linked to a missense DCLRE1C variant.

With 60 Vbeta and 13 Jbeta primers, the PCR was carried out. The method was immunoSEQ multiplex PCR; TCRdb's version includes in-frame clones alone and lacks a portion of them. The sample carries about 100,000 clones, about 76% recorded once. The origin of this receptor is a woman in her 70s in good health and CMV-seropositive. The V and J genes are TRBV30 and TRBJ2-3, with 7 bases aligning to TRBD2. The sequenced sample consisted of PBMCs. This CDR3 is CASTRLASTDTQYF. For the CDR3, the DNA is TGTGCCTCCACGAGACTAGCTAGCACAGATACGCAGTATTTT.